The source of this TCR beta chain is a study of T cell changes during pregnancy in multiple sclerosis. V lost 5 bases to trimming and J lost 0 bases; unmatched junction nucleotides: 10. The CDR3 covers 17 residues. Germline V gene sequence: CDR1 SGHTA, CDR2 FQGNSA. Assay: immunoSEQ multiplex PCR; the TCRdb copy retains only in-frame clones and omits some. The data contain 65,000 to 80,000 clones, 75% to 95% of them singletons. Sequencing used peripheral blood, obtained in the third trimester of pregnancy. The V and J genes are TRBV7-2 and TRBJ2-3; 8 bases agree with TRBD2. The receptor was derived from a female donor with multiple sclerosis, enrolled in a pregnancy study. In DNA, the CDR3 is TGTGCCAGCAGCCCCAATAGAGCGGGGGTAAGCACAGATACGCAGTATTTT. Its protein is CASSPNRAGVSTDTQYF. Drawing the rest from reference TRBV7-2 and TRBJ2-3, the complete variable domain is GAGVSQSPSNKVTEKGKDVELRCDPISGHTALYWYRQSLGQGLEFLIYFQGNSAPDKSGLPSDRFSAERTGGSVSTLTIQRTQQEDSAVYLCASSPNRAGVSTDTQYFGPGTRLTVL.